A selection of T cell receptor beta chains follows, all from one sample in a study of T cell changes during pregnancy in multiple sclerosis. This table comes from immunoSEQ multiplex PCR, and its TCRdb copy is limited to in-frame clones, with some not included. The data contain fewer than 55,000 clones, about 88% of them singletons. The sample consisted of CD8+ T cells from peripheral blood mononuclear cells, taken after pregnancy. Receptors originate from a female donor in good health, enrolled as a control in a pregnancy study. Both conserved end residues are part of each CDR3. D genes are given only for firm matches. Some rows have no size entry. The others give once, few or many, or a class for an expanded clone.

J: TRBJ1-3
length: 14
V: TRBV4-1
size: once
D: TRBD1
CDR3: CASSRPQGAALIYF
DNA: TGCGCCAGCAGCCGACCCCAGGGGGCAGCCCTCATATATTTT

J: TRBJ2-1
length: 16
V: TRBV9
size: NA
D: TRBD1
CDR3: CASSVARQGARDEQFF
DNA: TGTGCCAGCAGCGTAGCCCGACAGGGGGCGCGCGATGAGCAGTTCTTC

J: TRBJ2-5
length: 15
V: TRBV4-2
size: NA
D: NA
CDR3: CASSLSGGNQETQYF
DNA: TGTGCCAGCAGCTTAAGTGGAGGCAACCAAGAGACCCAGTACTTC

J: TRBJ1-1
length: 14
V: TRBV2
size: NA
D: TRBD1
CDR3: CASSDTGVVAEAFF
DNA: TGTGCCAGCAGTGACACAGGGGTTGTGGCTGAAGCTTTCTTT

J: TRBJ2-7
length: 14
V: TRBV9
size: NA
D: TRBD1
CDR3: CASSGRDRVYEQYF
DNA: TGTGCCAGCAGCGGCCGGGACAGGGTCTACGAGCAGTACTTC

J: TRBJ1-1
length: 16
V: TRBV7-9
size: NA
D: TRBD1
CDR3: CASSTGQGAADTEAFF
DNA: TGTGCCAGCAGCACCGGACAGGGGGCGGCGGACACTGAAGCTTTCTTT

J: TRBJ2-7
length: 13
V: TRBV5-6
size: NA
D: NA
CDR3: CASSFGGSYEQYF
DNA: TGTGCCAGCAGCTTTGGGGGGTCCTACGAGCAGTACTTC

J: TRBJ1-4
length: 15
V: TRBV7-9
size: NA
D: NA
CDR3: CASTPLDRSNEKLFF
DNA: TGTGCCAGCACCCCTCTCGACAGATCTAATGAAAAACTGTTTTTT

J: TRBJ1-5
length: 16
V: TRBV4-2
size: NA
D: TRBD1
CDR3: CASSPTQGSFTQPQHF
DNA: TGTGCCAGCAGCCCTACACAGGGGAGTTTTACTCAGCCCCAGCATTTT

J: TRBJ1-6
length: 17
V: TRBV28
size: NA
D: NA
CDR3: CASSGGGYDSYNSPLHF
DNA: TGTGCCAGCAGCGGCGGAGGGTATGATTCCTATAATTCACCCCTCCACTTT

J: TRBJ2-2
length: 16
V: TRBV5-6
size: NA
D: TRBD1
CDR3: CASSLPGTGHTGELFF
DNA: TGTGCCAGCAGCTTGCCGGGGACAGGGCACACCGGGGAGCTGTTTTTT

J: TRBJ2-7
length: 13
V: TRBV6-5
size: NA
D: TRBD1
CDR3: CASSPRGNYEQYF
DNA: TGTGCCAGCAGTCCCAGGGGGAACTACGAGCAGTACTTC

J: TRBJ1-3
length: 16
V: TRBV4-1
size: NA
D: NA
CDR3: CASSQLAGAQGNTIYF
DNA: TGCGCCAGCAGCCAGCTCGCGGGGGCGCAAGGAAACACCATATATTTT

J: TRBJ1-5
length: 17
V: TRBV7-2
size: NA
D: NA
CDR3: CASSPSGQYYSNQPQHF
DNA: TGTGCCAGCAGCCCCAGCGGCCAGTATTATAGCAATCAGCCCCAGCATTTT

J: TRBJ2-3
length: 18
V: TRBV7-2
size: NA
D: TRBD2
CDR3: CASSLVSGGVLSTDTQYF
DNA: TGTGCCAGCAGCTTAGTTAGCGGGGGGGTCCTTAGCACAGATACGCAGTATTTT

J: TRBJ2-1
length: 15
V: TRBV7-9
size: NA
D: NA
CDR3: CASSSSGQGDNEQFF
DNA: NA

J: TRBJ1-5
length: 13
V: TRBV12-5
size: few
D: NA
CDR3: CASGAGVGQPQHF
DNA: TGTGCTAGTGGGGCCGGGGTCGGCCAGCCCCAGCATTTT

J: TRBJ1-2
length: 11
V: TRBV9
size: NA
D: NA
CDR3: CASSGVYGYTF
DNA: TGTGCCAGCAGCGGAGTCTATGGCTACACCTTC

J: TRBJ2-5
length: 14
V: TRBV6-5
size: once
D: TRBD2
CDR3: CASSYSGGEETQYF
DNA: TGTGCCAGCAGTTACTCGGGGGGGGAAGAGACCCAGTACTTC

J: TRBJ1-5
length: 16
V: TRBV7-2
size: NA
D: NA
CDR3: CASSPQGRNSNQPQHF
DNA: TGTGCCAGCAGCCCCCAGGGCCGAAATAGCAATCAGCCCCAGCATTTT

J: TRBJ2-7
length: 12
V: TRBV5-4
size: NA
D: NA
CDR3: CASSADSYEQYF
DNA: TGTGCCAGCAGCGCGGACTCCTACGAGCAGTACTTC

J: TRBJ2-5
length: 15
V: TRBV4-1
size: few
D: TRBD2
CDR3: CASSQGGGTQETQYF
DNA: TGCGCCAGCAGCCAAGGGGGGGGGACCCAAGAGACCCAGTACTTC

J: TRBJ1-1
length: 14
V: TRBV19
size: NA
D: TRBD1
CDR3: CASSTRGAGNEAFF
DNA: TGTGCCAGTAGTACCAGGGGGGCTGGTAATGAAGCTTTCTTT

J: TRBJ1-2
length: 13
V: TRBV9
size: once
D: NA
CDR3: CASSPSQGDGYTF
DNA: TGTGCCAGCAGCCCCTCGCAGGGCGATGGCTACACCTTC

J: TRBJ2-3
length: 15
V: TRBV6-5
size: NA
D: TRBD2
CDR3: CASSYSWGGPDTQYF
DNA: TGTGCCAGCAGTTACTCGTGGGGGGGTCCAGATACGCAGTATTTT

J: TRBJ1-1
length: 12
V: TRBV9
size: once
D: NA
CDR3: CASQGMNTEAFF
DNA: TGTGCCAGCCAGGGCATGAACACTGAAGCTTTCTTT

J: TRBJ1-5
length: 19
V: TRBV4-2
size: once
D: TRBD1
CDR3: CASSQDSLTGQGGYQPQHF
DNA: TGTGCCAGCAGCCAAGATTCCCTCACTGGACAGGGAGGATATCAGCCCCAGCATTTT

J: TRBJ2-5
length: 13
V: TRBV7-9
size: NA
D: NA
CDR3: CASSSEGQETQYF
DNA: TGTGCCAGCAGCTCGGAGGGGCAAGAGACCCAGTACTTC

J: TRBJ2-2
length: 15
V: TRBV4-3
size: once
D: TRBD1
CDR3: CASSQRGQDTGELFF
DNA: TGCGCCAGCAGCCAACGTGGACAGGACACCGGGGAGCTGTTTTTT